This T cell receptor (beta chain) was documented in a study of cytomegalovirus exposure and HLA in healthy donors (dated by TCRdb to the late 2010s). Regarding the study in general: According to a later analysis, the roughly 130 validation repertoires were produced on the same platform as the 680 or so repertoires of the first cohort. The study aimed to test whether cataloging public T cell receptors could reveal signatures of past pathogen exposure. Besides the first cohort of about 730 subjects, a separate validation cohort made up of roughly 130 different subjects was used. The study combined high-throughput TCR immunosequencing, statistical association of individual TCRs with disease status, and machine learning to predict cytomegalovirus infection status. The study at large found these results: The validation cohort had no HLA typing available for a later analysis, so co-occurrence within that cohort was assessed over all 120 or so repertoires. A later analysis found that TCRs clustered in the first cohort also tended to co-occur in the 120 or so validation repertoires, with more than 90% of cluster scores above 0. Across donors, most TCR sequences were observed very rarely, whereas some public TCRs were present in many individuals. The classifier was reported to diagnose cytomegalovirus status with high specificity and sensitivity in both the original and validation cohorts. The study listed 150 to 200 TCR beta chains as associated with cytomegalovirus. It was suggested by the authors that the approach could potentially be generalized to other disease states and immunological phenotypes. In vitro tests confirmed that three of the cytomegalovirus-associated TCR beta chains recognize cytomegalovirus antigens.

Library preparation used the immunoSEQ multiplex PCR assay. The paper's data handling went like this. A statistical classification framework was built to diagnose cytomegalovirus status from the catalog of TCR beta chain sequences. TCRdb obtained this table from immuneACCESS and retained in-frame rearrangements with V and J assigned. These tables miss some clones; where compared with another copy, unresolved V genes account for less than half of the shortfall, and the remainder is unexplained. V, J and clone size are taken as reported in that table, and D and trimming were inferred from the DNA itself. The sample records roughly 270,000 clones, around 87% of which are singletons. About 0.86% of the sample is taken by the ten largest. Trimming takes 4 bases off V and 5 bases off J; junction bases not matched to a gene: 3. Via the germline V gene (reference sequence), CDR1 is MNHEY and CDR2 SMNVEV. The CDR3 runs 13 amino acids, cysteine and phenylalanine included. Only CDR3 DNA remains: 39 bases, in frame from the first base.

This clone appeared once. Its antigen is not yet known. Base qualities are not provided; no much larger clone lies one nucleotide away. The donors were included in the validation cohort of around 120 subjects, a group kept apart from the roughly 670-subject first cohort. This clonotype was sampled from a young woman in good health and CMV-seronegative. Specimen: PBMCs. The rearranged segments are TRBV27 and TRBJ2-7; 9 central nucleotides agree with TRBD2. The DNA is TGTGCCAGCAGTTCTGGACTAGCGCACGAGCAGTACTTC. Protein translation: CASSSGLAHEQYF.